A selection of T cell receptor beta chains follows, all from one sample in a study of technical replicates of blood from a handful of donors. Repertoires were generated with immunoSEQ multiplex PCR, while TCRdb's copy carries only in-frame clones and drops some. The table includes 100,000 or so clones, roughly 96% detected once. Sequences were obtained from T cells isolated from PBMCs. These receptors all come from a human donor in good health. Both conserved end residues are part of each CDR3. Each record gives: J gene, D gene, V gene, CDR3 length, clone size, CDR3 DNA, CDR3 protein. D genes are given only for firm matches. Size values are once, few and many counts, or a class for expanded clones, and some rows have none.

J: TRBJ2-7; D: NA; V: TRBV27; length: 16; size: NA; DNA: TGTGCCAGCAGTTTATCGGCAACTATTGGTACCTACGAGCAGTACTTC; CDR3: CASSLSATIGTYEQYF
J: TRBJ2-7; D: NA; V: TRBV7-9; length: 13; size: NA; DNA: TGTGCCAGCAGCCCCAGGGGACCCTACGAGCAGTACTTC; CDR3: CASSPRGPYEQYF
J: TRBJ2-7; D: NA; V: TRBV5-1; length: 13; size: NA; DNA: TGCGCCAGCAGCTTTGGAGTGGGGGGAGAGCAGTACTTC; CDR3: CASSFGVGGEQYF
J: TRBJ2-3; D: NA; V: TRBV5-1; length: 12; size: NA; DNA: TGCGCCAGCAGAACCGGAGATGATACGCAGTATTTT; CDR3: CASRTGDDTQYF
J: TRBJ2-7; D: NA; V: TRBV28; length: 12; size: NA; DNA: TGTGCCAGCAGTCCCCAGATTGCCGAGCAGTACTTC; CDR3: CASSPQIAEQYF
J: TRBJ2-1; D: TRBD1; V: TRBV5-1; length: 14; size: NA; DNA: TGCGCCAGCAGCTTGTCGGACAGGTCCGATGAGCAGTTCTTC; CDR3: CASSLSDRSDEQFF
J: TRBJ2-3; D: TRBD2; V: TRBV11-2; length: 18; size: NA; DNA: TGTGCCAGCAGCTTACAGGGCGCCGGGACTAGCCTAACAGATACGCAGTATTTT; CDR3: CASSLQGAGTSLTDTQYF
J: TRBJ1-1; D: NA; V: TRBV18; length: 13; size: NA; DNA: TGTGCCAGCTCACCAACAGGAGTCGTTGAAGCTTTCTTT; CDR3: CASSPTGVVEAFF
J: TRBJ2-7; D: TRBD2; V: TRBV6-5; length: 15; size: NA; DNA: TGTGCCAGCAGTTATGGGACTAGCGGACCCTACGAGCAGTACTTC; CDR3: CASSYGTSGPYEQYF
J: TRBJ1-4; D: TRBD1; V: TRBV6-5; length: 13; size: NA; DNA: TGTGCCAGCAGTTATCGGGACAGGGAGAAACTGTTTTTT; CDR3: CASSYRDREKLFF
J: TRBJ1-2; D: NA; V: TRBV7-9; length: 16; size: once; DNA: TGTGCCAGCAGCCTTTCTCAGACAGGCCGGACCTATGGCTACACCTTC; CDR3: CASSLSQTGRTYGYTF
J: TRBJ2-7; D: TRBD2; V: TRBV4-2; length: 17; size: NA; DNA: TGTGCCAGCAGCCAAGGGGTGGCTAGCGGGGTTTCCTACGAGCAGTACTTC; CDR3: CASSQGVASGVSYEQYF
J: TRBJ2-7; D: TRBD1; V: TRBV27; length: 16; size: NA; DNA: TGTGCCAGCAGTTTAAGTCGGGGGACAGGTAGCTACGAGCAGTACTTC; CDR3: CASSLSRGTGSYEQYF
J: TRBJ1-1; D: NA; V: TRBV28; length: 10; size: NA; DNA: TGTGCCAGCAGCCATACTGAAGCTTTCTTT; CDR3: CASSHTEAFF
J: TRBJ2-7; D: TRBD1; V: TRBV5-1; length: 14; size: NA; DNA: TGCGCCAGCAGCGAAACAGGGGAACGCTACGAGCAGTACTTC; CDR3: CASSETGERYEQYF
J: TRBJ1-2; D: NA; V: TRBV29-1; length: 11; size: NA; DNA: TGCAGCGTTGAAGAACGGACAGTCACCACCTTC; CDR3: CSVEERTVTTF
J: TRBJ2-2; D: NA; V: TRBV10-3; length: 17; size: once; DNA: TGTGCCATCAACGGGGGAATCATACCACAGAACACCGGGGAGCTGTTTTTT; CDR3: CAINGGIIPQNTGELFF
J: TRBJ1-2; D: TRBD1; V: TRBV28; length: 13; size: NA; DNA: TGTGCCAGCAGTGAACAGGGGGACTATGGCTACACCTTC; CDR3: CASSEQGDYGYTF
J: TRBJ1-5; D: NA; V: TRBV21-1; length: 16; size: NA; DNA: TGTGCCAGCAGCAATAACAGACAGGGGGCTAGTCAGCCCCAGCATTTT; CDR3: CASSNNRQGASQPQHF
J: TRBJ1-2; D: TRBD1; V: TRBV4-3; length: 15; size: NA; DNA: TGCGCCAGCAGCCAACGGACAGGGGTAACCTATGGCTACACCTTC; CDR3: CASSQRTGVTYGYTF
J: TRBJ1-4; D: TRBD1; V: TRBV19; length: 14; size: NA; DNA: TGTGCCAGTAGGCGGACAGGGGGCTATGAAAAACTGTTTTTT; CDR3: CASRRTGGYEKLFF
J: TRBJ2-5; D: NA; V: TRBV7-2; length: 13; size: NA; DNA: TGTGCCAGCAGCTTAGCTAGCCCCGTAGCCCAGTACTTC; CDR3: CASSLASPVAQYF
J: TRBJ2-3; D: TRBD2; V: TRBV6-1; length: 16; size: NA; DNA: TGTGCCAGCAGTGAAGACTTGGGGGAGGGAGGAGATACGCAGTATTTT; CDR3: CASSEDLGEGGDTQYF
J: TRBJ2-1; D: NA; V: TRBV6-6; length: 15; size: NA; DNA: TGTGCCAGCAGTTACTCGGACGTGGCGGGCCCAGGTACGTTCTTC; CDR3: CASSYSDVAGPGTFF
J: TRBJ2-7; D: TRBD2; V: TRBV4-1; length: 15; size: NA; DNA: TGCGCCAGCAGCCATAGGCTAGCGGGGAACTACGAGCAGTACTTC; CDR3: CASSHRLAGNYEQYF
J: TRBJ2-7; D: TRBD1; V: TRBV7-7; length: 15; size: NA; DNA: TGTGCTAGCAGCCTATCACGGACAGGGGAAGGCGAGCAGTACTTC; CDR3: CASSLSRTGEGEQYF
J: TRBJ2-2; D: NA; V: TRBV6-5; length: 14; size: NA; DNA: TGTGCCAGCTATAGGACAGCTAACACCGGGGAGCTGTTTTTT; CDR3: CASYRTANTGELFF
J: TRBJ2-7; D: NA; V: TRBV18; length: 12; size: NA; DNA: TGTGCCAGCTCACCCTCTACCTACGAGCAGTACTTC; CDR3: CASSPSTYEQYF
J: TRBJ2-7; D: NA; V: TRBV6-1; length: 13; size: NA; DNA: TGTGCCAACGCCGGTGGACAGCCCTACGAGCAGTACTTC; CDR3: CANAGGQPYEQYF
J: TRBJ2-5; D: TRBD1; V: TRBV28; length: 18; size: NA; DNA: TGTGCCAGCAGCCTCCCGGGACAGGGGGCATGGGGGCAAGAGACCCAGTACTTC; CDR3: CASSLPGQGAWGQETQYF
J: TRBJ2-5; D: NA; V: TRBV21-1; length: 15; size: NA; DNA: TGTGCCAGCAGCCAGAGGACTAGCGGAGAAGAGACCCAGTACTTC; CDR3: CASSQRTSGEETQYF
J: TRBJ2-1; D: TRBD2; V: TRBV7-9; length: 17; size: NA; DNA: TGTGCCAGCAGTGGGCTAGCGGGAGGAGGGCCTTACAATGAGCAGTTCTTC; CDR3: CASSGLAGGGPYNEQFF
J: TRBJ2-7; D: TRBD1; V: TRBV5-1; length: 13; size: NA; DNA: TGCGCCAGCAGGGGGGACAGAAACTACGAGCAGTACTTC; CDR3: CASRGDRNYEQYF
J: TRBJ2-7; D: NA; V: TRBV11-3; length: 15; size: NA; DNA: TGTGCCAGCAGCTTTCCCCGGGAAACCTCCTACGAGCAGTACTTC; CDR3: CASSFPRETSYEQYF
J: TRBJ1-1; D: NA; V: TRBV6-1; length: 11; size: NA; DNA: TGTGCCAGCAGTGAAGGGACAGAAGCTTTCTTT; CDR3: CASSEGTEAFF
J: TRBJ1-2; D: NA; V: TRBV4-1; length: 15; size: NA; DNA: TGCGCCAGCAGCCAAGATCTGTACACCCACTATGGCTACACCTTC; CDR3: CASSQDLYTHYGYTF
J: TRBJ1-2; D: NA; V: TRBV6-5; length: 15; size: NA; DNA: TGTGCCAGCGGCCACCCCCCCGGGACACATTATGGCTACACCTTC; CDR3: CASGHPPGTHYGYTF
J: TRBJ2-3; D: TRBD2; V: TRBV4-1; length: 15; size: NA; DNA: TGCGCCAGCAGCCAAGAGCTAGCGGGCACAGATACGCAGTATTTT; CDR3: CASSQELAGTDTQYF
J: TRBJ1-5; D: NA; V: TRBV15; length: 18; size: NA; DNA: TGTGCCACCAGCTCACGACTGCTGGGTCTTCGTCGCAATCAGCCCCAGCATTTT; CDR3: CATSSRLLGLRRNQPQHF
J: TRBJ1-2; D: NA; V: TRBV13; length: 13; size: NA; DNA: TGTGCCAGCAGCGTAGACAGTATCTATGGCTACACCTTC; CDR3: CASSVDSIYGYTF
J: TRBJ2-1; D: NA; V: TRBV7-2; length: 14; size: NA; DNA: TGTGCCAGCAGACCTCGGACATTGTACAATGAGCAGTTCTTC; CDR3: CASRPRTLYNEQFF
J: TRBJ2-5; D: NA; V: TRBV6-5; length: 13; size: NA; DNA: TGTGCCAGCAGTTACCGGGTTCGAGAGACCCAGTACTTC; CDR3: CASSYRVRETQYF
J: TRBJ2-1; D: TRBD1; V: TRBV18; length: 16; size: NA; DNA: TGTGCCAGCTCACACCTAAGACAGGGGGCGCAGGGTGAGCAGTTCTTC; CDR3: CASSHLRQGAQGEQFF
J: TRBJ2-3; D: NA; V: TRBV9; length: 15; size: NA; DNA: TGTGCCAGCAGCGCCGACCTGGGAGAACCAGATACGCAGTATTTT; CDR3: CASSADLGEPDTQYF
J: TRBJ1-1; D: NA; V: TRBV21-1; length: 14; size: NA; DNA: TGTGCCAGCAGCAGTGACAGGGTTCTTAGTGAAGCTTTCTTT; CDR3: CASSSDRVLSEAFF
J: TRBJ2-3; D: NA; V: TRBV9; length: 15; size: NA; DNA: TGTGCCAGCAGCGGACACAGGACGGTAACAGATACGCAGTATTTT; CDR3: CASSGHRTVTDTQYF
J: TRBJ2-1; D: TRBD2; V: TRBV29-1; length: 13; size: NA; DNA: TGCAGCGTTGACTTAGCGGGAGATAATGAGCAGTTCTTC; CDR3: CSVDLAGDNEQFF
J: TRBJ2-7; D: TRBD1; V: TRBV29-1; length: 13; size: NA; DNA: TGCAGCGTTATGACAGGGGGAAGGTACGAGCAGTACTTC; CDR3: CSVMTGGRYEQYF
J: TRBJ2-7; D: TRBD1; V: TRBV30; length: 14; size: NA; DNA: TGTGCCTGGGCCTCCGGGACAGGGGTCCACGAGCAGTACTTC; CDR3: CAWASGTGVHEQYF
J: TRBJ1-4; D: TRBD1; V: TRBV10-1; length: 16; size: NA; DNA: TGCGCCAGCAGTGAGCGATATGGACAGGGTAATGAAAAACTGTTTTTT; CDR3: CASSERYGQGNEKLFF
J: TRBJ1-1; D: NA; V: TRBV6-6; length: 14; size: once; DNA: TGTGCCAGCAGTTACTTACAGGGCTCCACTGAAGCTTTCTTT; CDR3: CASSYLQGSTEAFF
J: TRBJ2-2; D: TRBD1; V: TRBV2; length: 14; size: NA; DNA: TGTGCCAGCTTATCGGCCAGGGGGCACGGGGAGCTGTTTTTT; CDR3: CASLSARGHGELFF
J: TRBJ1-1; D: NA; V: TRBV5-6; length: 16; size: NA; DNA: TGTGCCAGCAGCCCAACAGGGAGGGGGAGGAACACTGAAGCTTTCTTT; CDR3: CASSPTGRGRNTEAFF
J: TRBJ2-1; D: NA; V: TRBV6-4; length: 14; size: NA; DNA: TGTGCCAGCAGTGACCGGGGAGGCTACAATGAGCAGTTCTTC; CDR3: CASSDRGGYNEQFF
J: TRBJ2-7; D: TRBD2; V: TRBV7-9; length: 15; size: NA; DNA: TGTGCCGGCGGGGACGTACGGGAGGCCGTCTACGAGCAGTACTTC; CDR3: CAGGDVREAVYEQYF
J: TRBJ2-2; D: NA; V: TRBV11-3; length: 16; size: NA; DNA: TGTGCCAGCAGCTTTTGGGGAGAGGGTAACACCGGGGAGCTGTTTTTT; CDR3: CASSFWGEGNTGELFF